A selection of T cell receptor beta chains follows, all from one sample in a study of cytomegalovirus exposure and HLA in healthy donors. Profiled with immunoSEQ multiplex PCR; TCRdb holds only in-frame clones, not every one. The sample holds 200,000 to 250,000 clones, roughly four fifths seen once. Sequences were obtained from PBMCs. The receptors originated from a woman in her 50s in good health and CMV-seropositive. Each CDR3 is given with its conserved first and last residue. Each record gives: J gene, D gene, clone size, V gene, CDR3 DNA, CDR3 protein. D genes are given only for firm matches. Where a row states a size, it is once, few, many or the class of an expanded clone; other rows omit it.

J gene: TRBJ2-5; D gene: .; clone size: .; V gene: TRBV7-9; CDR3 DNA: TGTTCCAGCAGCTATGGGCAGGGTTACGTAGAGACCCAGTACTTC; CDR3 protein: CSSSYGQGYVETQYF
J gene: TRBJ2-1; D gene: TRBD2; clone size: once; V gene: TRBV28; CDR3 DNA: TGTGCCAGCAGTTTCCGGTCATTGGGACTAGCGGGGGTCAATGAGCAGTTCTTC; CDR3 protein: CASSFRSLGLAGVNEQFF
J gene: TRBJ2-2; D gene: .; clone size: .; V gene: TRBV4-2; CDR3 DNA: TGTGCCAGCAGCCAAGATCGGGAGGGGGAGCTGTTTTTT; CDR3 protein: CASSQDREGELFF
J gene: TRBJ1-2; D gene: .; clone size: .; V gene: TRBV4-1; CDR3 DNA: TGCGCCAGCAGCCAAGTTGGGGACATCTTCTATGGCTACACCTTC; CDR3 protein: CASSQVGDIFYGYTF
J gene: TRBJ2-1; D gene: .; clone size: .; V gene: TRBV30; CDR3 DNA: TGTGCCTGGAGTACAGGGTCTCCCTCCTACAATGAGCAGTTCTTC; CDR3 protein: CAWSTGSPSYNEQFF
J gene: TRBJ1-1; D gene: TRBD1; clone size: .; V gene: TRBV27; CDR3 DNA: TGTGCCAGCAGTTTGAGGCCCGTCGGGACAGGGAACACTGAAGCTTTCTTT; CDR3 protein: CASSLRPVGTGNTEAFF
J gene: TRBJ1-4; D gene: TRBD1; clone size: few; V gene: TRBV7-9; CDR3 DNA: TGTGCCAGCAGCTACCTCCGGGACAGGGAGGAAAAACTGTTTTTT; CDR3 protein: CASSYLRDREEKLFF
J gene: TRBJ2-1; D gene: TRBD2; clone size: .; V gene: TRBV18; CDR3 DNA: TGTGCCAGCTCACTAGCGGGGAGCTCCTACAATGAGCAGTTCTTC; CDR3 protein: CASSLAGSSYNEQFF
J gene: TRBJ1-2; D gene: .; clone size: few; V gene: TRBV30; CDR3 DNA: TGTGCCTGGAGTGTTTCTCCTTATGGCTACACCTTC; CDR3 protein: CAWSVSPYGYTF
J gene: TRBJ2-7; D gene: .; clone size: .; V gene: TRBV2; CDR3 DNA: TGTGCCAGCAGTGATTCTAGCGAGTCCTACGAGCAGTACTTC; CDR3 protein: CASSDSSESYEQYF
J gene: TRBJ1-1; D gene: .; clone size: .; V gene: TRBV19; CDR3 DNA: TGTGCCAGTAGTATAGGTCCTTTTGAAGCTTTCTTT; CDR3 protein: CASSIGPFEAFF
J gene: TRBJ1-1; D gene: TRBD1; clone size: .; V gene: TRBV5-6; CDR3 DNA: TGTGCCAGCAGCGCCGGGACAGGGATGAACACTGAAGCTTTCTTT; CDR3 protein: CASSAGTGMNTEAFF
J gene: TRBJ1-4; D gene: TRBD1; clone size: .; V gene: TRBV5-1; CDR3 DNA: TGCGCCAGCAGCGAGCTGCCGGGACAGGGTAATGAAAAACTGTTTTTT; CDR3 protein: CASSELPGQGNEKLFF
J gene: TRBJ1-6; D gene: .; clone size: .; V gene: TRBV6-1; CDR3 DNA: TGTGCCAGCAGTGAAGCACGCCGGCGAACTCTTAGGAGCTCCTATAATTCACCCCTCCACTTT; CDR3 protein: CASSEARRRTLRSSYNSPLHF
J gene: TRBJ2-7; D gene: .; clone size: .; V gene: TRBV5-1; CDR3 DNA: TGCGCCAGCAGCTTCAGGGATACCTACGAGCAGTACTTC; CDR3 protein: CASSFRDTYEQYF
J gene: TRBJ2-6; D gene: TRBD2; clone size: .; V gene: TRBV18; CDR3 DNA: TGTGCCAGCTCACCCGCGGGACTAGGGGCCAACGTCCTGACTTTC; CDR3 protein: CASSPAGLGANVLTF
J gene: TRBJ1-2; D gene: TRBD1; clone size: .; V gene: TRBV4-3; CDR3 DNA: TGCGCCAGCAGCCAAGAGGGACAGGTGTATGGCTACACCTTC; CDR3 protein: CASSQEGQVYGYTF